The 9 T cell receptor beta chains listed next were all sequenced from one sample in a study of blood T cells in healthy people across ages (dated by TCRdb to about 2015). Libraries were constructed by 5' RACE. TCRdb names Illumina HiSeq 2500 as the instrument used. A second PCR of roughly 6 to 12 cycles was performed with a sample-barcoded 5' primer and a J-beta primer mix. Clones were called with MiXCR by TCRdb after fastp trimmed the public reads at Q25, and only in-frame beta chains were retained. Each CDR3 protein appears once, grouped with its most common genes and DNA. The sample data list more than 750,000 distinct CDR3 sequences, and roughly 28% of these were observed just once. In total, the top ten clones hold about a tenth of the sample. The same data also went into a second study, on T cells of mothers and their children.

What was sequenced was blood. All receptors derive from a woman between 40 and 55 years old in good health.

The chain recombines TRBV24-1 with TRBJ2-4; D is possibly TRBD2 (7 bases). Germline V gives CDR1 KGHDR, CDR2 SFDVKD. This CDR3 has 13 residues. With 3 bases removed from V and 13 bases from J, the gap between germline ends came to 15 bases. The CDR3 loop is CATSDTGAGEQYF. CDR3 nucleotide sequence: TGTGCCACCAGTGATACGGGGGCGGGGGAGCAGTACTTC.

This sequence joins TRBV4-2 and TRBJ2-5; D is perhaps TRBD1 (6 bases). The closer fit of TRBJ2-7 to the DNA end suggests the J call may be wrong. CDR3 size: 17 residues. CDR1 is LGHNA and CDR2 is YNFKEQ in the germline V gene. The CDR3: CVGSRGGTPRDGYEQYF. The CDR3 DNA is TGTGTCGGCAGCCGTGGGGGCACACCACGCGATGGTTACGAGCAGTACTTC.

The chain employs TRBV28 and TRBJ2-3; 10 bases map to TRBD2. J lost 5 bases, V lost 4 bases, and 9 bases had no gene match. Germline V gene lookup returns CDR1 MDHEN and CDR2 SYDVKM. The CDR3 totals 16 residues. CDR3 bases: TGTGCCAGCAGTTCCAGAGCGGGGGGGCCCGGAGATACGCAGTATTTT. It is translated as CASSSRAGGPGDTQYF. The entire variable domain, with the rest obtained from reference TRBV28 and TRBJ2-3, is as follows: DVKVTQSSRYLVKRTGEKVFLECVQDMDHENMFWYRQDPGLGLRLIYFSYDVKMKEKGDIPEGYSVSREKKERFSLILESASTNQTSMYLCASSSRAGGPGDTQYFGPGTRLTVL.

A remark on this clonotype: A read error may be the cause here, since a much bigger clone is one base away. The CDR3 nucleotides are TGCGCCAGCAGCCGTCTCACCGCCGGGACAGACAATGAGCAGTACTTC. Translation: CASSRLTAGTDNEQYF. The V and J genes are TRBV5-1 and TRBJ2-1; TRBD1 matches 7 bases. The DNA end is a closer match to TRBJ2-7, so the J assignment may be wrong. Germline V CDR1 and CDR2: SGHRS, YFSETQ. CDR3 length: 16 amino acids.

This clonotype was seen a few times. A much larger clonotype is one base distant, so this may be a read error. The rearrangement uses TRBV27 and TRBJ2-7, with 9 nucleotides matching TRBD1. Germline CDR1 is MNHEY and CDR2 is SMNVEV (reference sequence). The CDR3 contains 16 residues. CDR3 nucleotides: TGTGCCGGCAGTTTGACGCCCCGGACAGGGGCCTACGAGCAGTACTTC. Encoded protein: CAGSLTPRTGAYEQYF.

This clonotype has more than one count but fewer than ten. The chain carries TRBV30 and TRBJ1-1; D gene ambiguous. This CDR3 has 15 amino acids. Trimming cost V 3 bases and J 0 bases, with 14 bases left between them. CDR1 GTSNPN and CDR2 SVGIG come from the germline V gene (reference sequence). CDR3 coding DNA: TGTGCCTGGAGCCCGAAGGGTAGGATGAACACTGAAGCTTTCTTT. Translation gives CAWSPKGRMNTEAFF.

The chain joins TRBV29-1 to TRBJ2-2; D could derive from TRBD1 or TRBD2 (5 bases each). Germline V gives CDR1 SQVTM, CDR2 ANQGSEA. Trimming took 3 bases from V and 8 from J, leaving 13 bases between them. CDR3 length equals 13 residues. The CDR3 DNA reads as TGCAGCGTTGATGGGGGTAGCTCGGGGGAGCTGTTTTTT. The encoded protein is CSVDGGSSGELFF.

V is TRBV29-1 and J is TRBJ2-1; the match to TRBD2 covers 9 bases. The ends lost 7 bases at V and 5 bases at J; junction bases unmatched: 18. CDR3 length: 17 residues. CDR1 is SQVTM, CDR2 ANQGSEA, per germline. CDR3 in amino acids: CSADIWGLAGTNNEQFF. The DNA for the CDR3 is TGCAGCGCAGACATCTGGGGCCTAGCGGGAACCAACAATGAGCAGTTCTTC.

Notes on this clonotype: This may come from a read error, since a much larger clone is one base off. V and J are TRBV12-3 or TRBV12-4 and TRBJ2-5; the match to TRBD1 covers 8 bases. The V gene end was trimmed by 7 bases and the J gene end by 11 bases; junction bases not matched to a gene: 18. There are 15 residues in the CDR3. The CDR3 nucleotides read TGTGCCAGCACCAAGGGACAGGTTAGGATTGAGGAGCAGTACTTC. Its translation: CASTKGQVRIEEQYF.